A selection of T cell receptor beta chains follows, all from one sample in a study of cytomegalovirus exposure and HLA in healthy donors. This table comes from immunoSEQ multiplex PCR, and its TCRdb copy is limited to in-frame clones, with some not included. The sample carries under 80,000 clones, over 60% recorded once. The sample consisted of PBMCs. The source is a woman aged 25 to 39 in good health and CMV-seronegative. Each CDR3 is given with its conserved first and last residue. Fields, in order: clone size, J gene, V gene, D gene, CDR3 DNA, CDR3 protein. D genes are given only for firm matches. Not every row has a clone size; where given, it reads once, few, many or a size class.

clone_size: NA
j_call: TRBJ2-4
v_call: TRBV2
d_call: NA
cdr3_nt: TGTGCCAGCAGGGAGGGTACCCTTCAGTACTTC
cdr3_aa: CASREGTLQYF

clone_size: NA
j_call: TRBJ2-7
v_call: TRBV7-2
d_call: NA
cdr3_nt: TGTGCCAGCAGCTTAGCGCGGGGAACCTACGAGCAGTACTTC
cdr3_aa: CASSLARGTYEQYF

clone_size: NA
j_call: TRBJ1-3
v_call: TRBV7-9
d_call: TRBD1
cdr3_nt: TGTGCCAGCAGCCGCCCTCGGGACAGCCCTGGAAACACCATATATTTT
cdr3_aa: CASSRPRDSPGNTIYF

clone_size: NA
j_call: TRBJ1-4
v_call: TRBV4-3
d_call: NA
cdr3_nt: TGCGCCAGCAGCCAAGAGGGCCATCCTTTTAATGAAAAACTGTTTTTT
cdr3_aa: CASSQEGHPFNEKLFF

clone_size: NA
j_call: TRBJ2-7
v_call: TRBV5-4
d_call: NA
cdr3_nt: TGTGCCAGCAGCTACACAGGTTACGAGCAGTACTTC
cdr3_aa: CASSYTGYEQYF

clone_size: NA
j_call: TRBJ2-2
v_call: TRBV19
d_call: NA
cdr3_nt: TGTGCCAGTGTACGGGGGTCCGGGGAGCTGTTTTTT
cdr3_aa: CASVRGSGELFF

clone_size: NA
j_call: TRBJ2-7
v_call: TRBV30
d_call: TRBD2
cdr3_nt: TGTGCCTGGAGTGTACTAGCGGGACCCCCCTACGAGCAGTACTTC
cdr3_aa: CAWSVLAGPPYEQYF

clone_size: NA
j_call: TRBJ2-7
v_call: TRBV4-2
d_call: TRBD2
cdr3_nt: TGTGCCAGCAGCCAAGACAGCGGGAGTCGGAGCGAGCAGTACTTC
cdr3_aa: CASSQDSGSRSEQYF

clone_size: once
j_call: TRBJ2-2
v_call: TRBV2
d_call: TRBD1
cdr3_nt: TGTGCCAGCGGGTGGACAGGGCGTACCGGGGAGCTGTTTTTT
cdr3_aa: CASGWTGRTGELFF

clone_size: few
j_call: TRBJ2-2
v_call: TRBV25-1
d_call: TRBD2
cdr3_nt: TGTGCCAGCAGTGATATGGGGAGGGAACCCGGGGAGCTGTTTTTT
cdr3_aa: CASSDMGREPGELFF

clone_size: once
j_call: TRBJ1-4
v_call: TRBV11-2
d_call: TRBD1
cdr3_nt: TGTGCCAGCAGCCGAACCGGACAGGGGGCGGCGGCAACTAATGAAAAACTGTTTTTT
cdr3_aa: CASSRTGQGAAATNEKLFF

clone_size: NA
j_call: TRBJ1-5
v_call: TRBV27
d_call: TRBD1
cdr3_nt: TGTGCCAGCAGTTTATGGGCAGGGGGCGGGAATCAGCCCCAGCATTTT
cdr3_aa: CASSLWAGGGNQPQHF

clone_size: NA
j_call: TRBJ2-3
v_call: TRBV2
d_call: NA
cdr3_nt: TGTGCCAGCATGTGGCAGGACACAGATACGCAGTATTTT
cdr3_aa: CASMWQDTDTQYF

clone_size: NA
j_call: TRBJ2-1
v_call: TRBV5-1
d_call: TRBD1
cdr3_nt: TGCGCCAGCAGCTTGCATGAGACAGGGGCCTACAATGAGCAGTTCTTC
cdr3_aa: CASSLHETGAYNEQFF

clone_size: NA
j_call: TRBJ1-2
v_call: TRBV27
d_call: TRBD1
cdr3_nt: TGTGCCACCACGACAGGGGGCCATGGCTACACCTTC
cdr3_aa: CATTTGGHGYTF

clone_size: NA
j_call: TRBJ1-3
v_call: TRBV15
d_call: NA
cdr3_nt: TGTGCCACCAGCAGCCCATTTAGCTCTGGAAACACCATATATTTT
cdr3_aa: CATSSPFSSGNTIYF

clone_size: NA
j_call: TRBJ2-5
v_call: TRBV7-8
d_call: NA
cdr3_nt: TGTGCCAGCAGCTTAGTCTCTCCTAGCCGCATCCGGGGAGAGACCCAGTACTTC
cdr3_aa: CASSLVSPSRIRGETQYF